What follows describes a single TCR beta chain. The authors reverse transcribed roughly 0.5 to 1 ug RNA with random hexamers. In TCRdb, the immunoSEQ multiplex PCR reads were re-called with MiXCR into one record per CDR3 protein. The sample yields roughly 300,000 distinct CDR3 sequences, 70% to 90% seen once. The record originates from a study of CD8 T cells in Susac syndrome. V lost 1 base and J lost 8; bases outside the gene matches: 12. This CDR3 has 17 amino acids. The germline CDR1 and CDR2 sequences are SGHVS and FNYEAQ. The sequenced sample consisted of CD8+ T cells from PBMCs. This TCR derives from a human donor with multiple sclerosis. V gene TRBV7-6 combines with J gene TRBJ2-1; 9 bases align to TRBD2. CDR3 sequence reads: CASSLVSRGRAADEQFF. The CDR3 DNA is TGTGCCAGCAGCTTAGTATCCCGCGGGAGGGCTGCGGATGAGCAGTTCTTC.